This section outlines one TCR beta chain sequence together with its context. This entry belongs to a study of blood T cell repertoires in COVID-19. The CDR3 is 15 residues long. J lost 2 bases, V lost 4 bases, and 5 bases had no gene match. The assay was immunoSEQ multiplex PCR, and TCRdb's table has in-frame clones only and misses some. Among some 33,000 clones listed, 70% to 90% were seen once. Sequencing was performed on peripheral blood. The chain combines TRBV5-3 with TRBJ1-3; 8 positions match TRBD1. TRBV5-3 is an ORF, with its function uncertain. This TCR came from a human donor in a cohort sampled during active COVID-19. CDR3 coding DNA: TGTGCCAGAAGCCTGGACAGGGAGCCTGGAAACACCATATATTTT. Its protein product is CARSLDREPGNTIYF.